These 10 T cell receptor beta chains were sequenced from one sample in a study of vaccination effects on CD4 cells after COVID-19 (dated 2022 in TCRdb). Library method: the immunoSEQ multiplex PCR assay. The table comes from immuneACCESS by way of TCRdb, which keeps in-frame sequences with V and J called. Part of the clones is missing from these tables; in studies checked, under half for an unresolved V gene and the rest for unknown reasons. For this sample the table gives 45,000 or so clones, of which 74% were detected only once. The ten largest clones take up around 8.1% of the sample. Antigens for these TCRs are unknown. After 10 to 11 days of culture, CD4+ T cells were isolated with the EasySep CD4+ T cell isolation kit. Specimen: CD4+ T cells from PBMCs cultured without peptide, collected before COVID-19 vaccination. These receptors were collected from a human donor who had a prior SARS-CoV-2 infection.

The V gene is TRBV2, the J gene TRBJ2-3, with 13 bases fitting TRBD2. V lost 6 bases and J lost 4; bases outside the gene matches: 13. Per germline, CDR1 SNHLY and CDR2 FYNNEI. This CDR3 comprises 18 residues. The DNA for the CDR3 is TGTGCCAGCAGACCCGGGACTAGCGGGGCGCCGGGGGCAGATACGCAGTATTTT. Its protein is CASRPGTSGAPGADTQYF.

The gene calls are TRBV6-5 and TRBJ1-5; D gene uncertain. The germline gives CDR1 MNHEY, CDR2 SVGAGI. The CDR3 has 15 amino acids. V was pared by 4 bases and J by 0 bases, with 10 bases between. The CDR3 DNA reads as TGTGCCAGCAGTTCCCGCCGGGTTAGCAATCAGCCCCAGCATTTT. Protein sequence: CASSSRRVSNQPQHF.

The V call is TRBV21-1, the J call TRBJ1-2; TRBD1 reflects the table's D call only, with no check against the DNA. TRBV21-1 is labeled a pseudogene. The CDR3 has 18 amino acids. The CDR3 DNA reads TGTGCCAGCAGCAAAATTATGAGGGACAGGGACCCTAACTATGGCTACACCTTC. Protein sequence: CASSKIMRDRDPNYGYTF.

This clone was detected only a few times. The chain recombines TRBV6-5 with TRBJ1-2; tentative D call: TRBD1 (5 bases). Trimming cost V 0 bases and J 7 bases, with 9 bases left between them. The CDR3 runs to 13 residues. Germline CDR1 and CDR2: MNHEY and SVGAGI. The CDR3: CASSYSGRVGYTF. As DNA, the CDR3 is TGTGCCAGCAGTTACTCGGGCAGGGTTGGCTACACCTTC.

This clone was seen just once. The genes are TRBV3-1 (or the pseudogene TRBV3-2) and TRBJ1-5; D gene unclear. The length of the CDR3 is 14 residues. V was cut by 3 bases and J by 7 bases, with 13 bases left in between. Germline loops: CDR1 LGHDT, CDR2 YNNKEL (reference sequence). CDR3 sequence (DNA): TGTGCCAGCAGCCAGGGCCGTCGCCCCCAGCCCCAGCATTTT. It encodes CASSQGRRPQPQHF.

This clone was detected only a few times. This chain connects TRBV7-2 to TRBJ2-2, with 11 bases lining up with TRBD2. V trimming: 5 bases; J trimming: 0 bases; junction bases outside the gene matches: 2. The CDR3 is made up of 16 amino acids. Germline values: CDR1 SGHTA, CDR2 FQGNSA. In DNA form, the CDR3 reads TGTGCCAGCAGCCCACTAGCGGGAGCGAACACCGGGGAGCTGTTTTTT. Translation: CASSPLAGANTGELFF.

The chain links TRBV6-5 to TRBJ2-1; tentative D call: TRBD2 (6 bases). Per the germline V gene, CDR1 is MNHEY and CDR2 is SVGAGI. The CDR3 length is 13 residues. Trimming cost V 6 bases and J 7 bases, with 13 bases left between them. This CDR3 is CASSSVGGNEQFF. The CDR3 bases are TGTGCCAGCAGCTCGGTTGGGGGGAATGAGCAGTTCTTC.

The chain links TRBV9 to TRBJ2-2; D remains ambiguous. The ends were cut back, 1 base at V and 4 bases at J, with 8 bases in the middle. The CDR3 sequence is 14 residues long. CDR1 is SGDLS, CDR2 YYNGEE, per germline. CDR3 amino acids: CASSVSFGTGELFF. CDR3 in DNA: TGTGCCAGCAGCGTATCCTTCGGCACCGGGGAGCTGTTTTTT.

This clone came up a few times. This chain joins TRBV30 and TRBJ2-1, with TRBD1 as a possible D gene (6 bases). Per the germline V gene, CDR1 is GTSNPN and CDR2 is SVGIG (reference sequence). CDR3 length equals 15 residues. The V end lost 1 base, the J end lost 6 bases, and 16 bases lay between the germline ends. The CDR3 DNA reads as TGTGCCTGGAGTGAGGGGGTAGCCCCGGTCAATGAGCAGTTCTTC. This gives the protein CAWSEGVAPVNEQFF. Complete variable domain (other parts from reference TRBV30 and TRBJ2-1): SQTIHQWPATLVQPVGSPLSLECTVEGTSNPNLYWYRQAAGRGLQLLFYSVGIGQISSEVPQNLSASRPQDRQFILSSKKLLLSDSGFYLCAWSEGVAPVNEQFFGPGTRLTVL.

The chain is built from TRBV11-2 and TRBJ2-7, with D unclear. The V and J ends lost 7 bases and 3 bases respectively, with 16 bases between them. CDR1 SGHAT and CDR2 FQNNGV come from the germline V gene. The CDR3 extends over 14 amino acids. The CDR3 sequence is CASTPSLGYYEQYF. The CDR3 nucleotides are TGTGCCAGCACCCCTTCCCTTGGCTACTACGAGCAGTACTTC.